This T cell receptor beta chain was documented in a study of tumor and adjacent non-tumor tissue in lung cancer (dated by TCRdb to the late 2010s). Some background on the complete study: Of the cohort, around eleven patients had adenocarcinoma, 2 had squamous cell carcinoma and 1 had small cell lung cancer. Among the 15 or so patients, ages ranged from roughly 31 to 85 years, about 10 were men and 5 were women, and disease was TNM stage I to III. In total, sequencing yielded over 95 million productive TCRbeta reads, which works out to an average of approximately 4 million reads per sample. The study compared bulk TCRbeta repertoires from lung tumor tissue and matched distant non-tumor lung tissue of approximately 15 lung cancer patients. TCRbeta CDR3 sequencing was performed on 25 to 30 paired specimens, with one tumor sample and one normal lung sample collected per patient.

The study at large found these results: A significantly larger cumulative share of the repertoire was made up by the top 100 clones in normal lung than in tumor tissue. Peripheral blood was not sequenced, so blood TCRbeta repertoires in these lung cancer patients were not examined. Younger patients had significantly higher TCR diversity, and higher tumor TCR diversity was associated with shorter overall and disease-free survival. Only around 16 patients were in the cohort, and the authors stated that larger samples and more detailed clinical data are needed. Significantly higher TCR diversity (inverse Simpson) was observed in tumor tissue than in normal lung tissue (about 410 vs 180, P = 0.0075, Mann-Whitney U test). Neither the sequencing platform nor unique molecular identifiers are named or mentioned anywhere in the methods.

RNA was extracted from bulk unsorted tissue and checked for quality with a NanoDrop ND-1000 and an Agilent 2100. All donors had newly diagnosed lung cancer, had not received prior chemotherapy, and were admitted for thoracic surgery in China between August and November 2014. The study excluded patients who had received radiotherapy or chemotherapy before or who had another cancer at the same time. Surgical tissue pieces of 1-2 cm3 were preserved in RNAlater solution and were kept at -80 degrees C until use. The germline V gene gives CDR1 as MNHNS and CDR2 as SASEGT. The CDR3 spans 13 residues, from the cysteine through the phenylalanine. The entry retains the CDR3 DNA only, 39 bases that are in frame from base 1. V is pared back by 6 bases and J by 8 bases, with 17 bases lying between the germline termini. The library came from multiplex PCR. Sequenced on an Illumina HiSeq 2500. TCRbeta libraries were constructed through three rounds of nested PCR with primers (Table S4) according to protocols adapted from ARM-PCR. Before sequencing, PCR products of 200-500 bp were cut from the gel and purified using the QIAquick gel extraction kit. The paper's data handling went like this. Trimmomatic was used to clean the reads, FLASH was used to merge the reads into complete CDR3 sequences, and MiTCR was used to assign the reads to V(D)J germline segments. Clonal diversity was calculated as the inverse Simpson's index using VDJtools. Productive reads were defined as in-frame sequences without a premature stop codon. TCRdb reanalyzed the raw reads on its own, using fastp at Q25 for trimming and MiXCR for clone calling, and kept in-frame beta chains. All rows with the same CDR3 protein become a single entry with the most common DNA and genes. The V and J calls, along with clone size, are taken from TCRdb and not from the paper's own processing. For this sample the table gives fewer than 85,000 distinct CDR3 sequences, of which 65% to 90% were detected only once. The ten top clones hold roughly 15% of the sample.

Turning to this clonotype: Its antigen has not been determined. No much larger clone is present one base from it, and per-base qualities are unavailable.

The receptor chain draws on TRBV6-1 and TRBJ2-7; the D gene is possibly TRBD2, with 6 bases matching. Material for sequencing was lung tumor tissue. This receptor was obtained from a woman aged 50 to 65 with non-small cell lung cancer. The CDR3 loop reads CASSWDSNNKQYF. The nucleotide sequence is TGTGCCAGCAGCTGGGACTCGAACAACAAGCAGTACTTC.